The entry that follows covers one T cell receptor beta chain sequence. Its antigen is undetermined. CDR3 length: 18 residues. Germline lookup yields CDR1 LNHNV and CDR2 YYDKDF (reference sequence). V lost 0 bases and J lost 1, with 16 bases in between. This entry comes from a study of shared clonotypes between healthy human individuals. Findings of the study overall: A few donors shared about 4.8% of their naive CD4 clonotypes.

Libraries were prepared by immunoSEQ multiplex PCR; TCRdb keeps only in-frame clonotypes and omits some of them. The table includes 2 million to 3 million clones, 90% to 95% detected once. The source material was naive CD4+ T cells from PBMCs. The subset was: CD45RA+ positively selected. V is TRBV15 and J is TRBJ2-1; D is unresolved. The source of this sequence is a man aged 18 to 30 in good health. Some clones in this sample may be carry-over from other donors' samples. CDR3: CATSRDVGGEPSYNEQFF. CDR3 nucleotide sequence: TGTGCCACCAGCAGAGATGTCGGCGGTGAACCTTCCTACAATGAGCAGTTCTTC. Full variable domain (rest looked up from reference TRBV15 and TRBJ2-1): DAMVIQNPRYQVTQFGKPVTLSCSQTLNHNVMYWYQQKSSQAPKLLFHYYDKDFNNEADTPDNFQSRRPNTSFCFLDIRSPGLGDTAMYLCATSRDVGGEPSYNEQFFGPGTRLTVL.